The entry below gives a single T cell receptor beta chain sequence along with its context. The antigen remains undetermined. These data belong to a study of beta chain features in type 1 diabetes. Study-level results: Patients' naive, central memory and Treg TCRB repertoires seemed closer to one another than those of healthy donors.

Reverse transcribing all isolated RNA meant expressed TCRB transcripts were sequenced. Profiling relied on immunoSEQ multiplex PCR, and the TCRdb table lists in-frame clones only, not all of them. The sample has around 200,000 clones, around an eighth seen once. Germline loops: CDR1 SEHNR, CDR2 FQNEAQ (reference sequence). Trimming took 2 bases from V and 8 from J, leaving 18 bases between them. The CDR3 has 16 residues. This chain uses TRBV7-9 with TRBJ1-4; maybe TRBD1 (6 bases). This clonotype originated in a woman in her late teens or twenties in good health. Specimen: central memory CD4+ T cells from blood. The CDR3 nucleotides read TGTGCCAGCAGCTTACCCTACAGGGATGGTGGAGAAAAACTGTTTTTT. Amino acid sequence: CASSLPYRDGGEKLFF.